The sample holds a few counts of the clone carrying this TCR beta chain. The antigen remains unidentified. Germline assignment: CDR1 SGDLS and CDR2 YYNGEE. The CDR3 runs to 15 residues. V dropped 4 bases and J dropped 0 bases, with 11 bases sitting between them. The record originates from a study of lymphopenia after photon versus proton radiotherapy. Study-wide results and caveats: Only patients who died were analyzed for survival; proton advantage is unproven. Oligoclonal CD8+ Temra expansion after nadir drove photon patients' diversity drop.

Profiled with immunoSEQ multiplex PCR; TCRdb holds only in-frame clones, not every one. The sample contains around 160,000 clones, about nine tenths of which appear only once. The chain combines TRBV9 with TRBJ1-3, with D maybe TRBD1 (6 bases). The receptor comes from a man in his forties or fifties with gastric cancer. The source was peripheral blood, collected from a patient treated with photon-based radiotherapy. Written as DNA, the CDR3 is TGTGCCAGCAGCCTTAGGGACATCTCTGGAAACACCATATATTTT. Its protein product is CASSLRDISGNTIYF.